This TCR beta chain is from a study of cytomegalovirus exposure and HLA in healthy donors. The CDR3 is 14 residues long. Deletions cut 7 bases from V and 0 bases from J, with 13 bases between. Germline CDR1 and CDR2: SQVTM and ANQGSEA. The study ran its PCR with 60 Vbeta and 13 Jbeta primers. TCRdb's copy holds only in-frame clones and misses some; the assay was immunoSEQ multiplex PCR. This sample has about 150,000 clones, with about 70% found just once. The genes are TRBV29-1 and TRBJ1-3, with a tentative D call TRBD1 (6 bases). The sequencing input was PBMCs. This TCR derives from a man aged 60-69 years in good health and CMV-seronegative. CDR3 coding DNA: TGCAGCGCCCGGGAGGACAGCTCTGGAAACACCATATATTTT. Protein product: CSAREDSSGNTIYF.